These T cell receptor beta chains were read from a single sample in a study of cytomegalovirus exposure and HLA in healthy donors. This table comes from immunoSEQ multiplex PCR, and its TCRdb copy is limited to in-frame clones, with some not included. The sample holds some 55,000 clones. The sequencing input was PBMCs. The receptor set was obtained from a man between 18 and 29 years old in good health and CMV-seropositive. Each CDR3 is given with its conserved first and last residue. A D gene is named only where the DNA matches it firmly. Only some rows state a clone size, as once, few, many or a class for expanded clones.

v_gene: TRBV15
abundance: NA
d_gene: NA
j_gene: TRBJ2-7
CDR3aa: CATSSGVTNYEQYF
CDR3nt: TGTGCCACCAGCAGTGGTGTTACTAACTACGAGCAGTACTTC

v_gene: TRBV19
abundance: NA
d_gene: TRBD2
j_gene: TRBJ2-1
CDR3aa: CASRVLADNEQFF
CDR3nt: TGTGCCAGTAGGGTACTAGCGGACAATGAGCAGTTCTTC

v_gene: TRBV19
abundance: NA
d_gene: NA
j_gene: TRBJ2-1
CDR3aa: CASSIDGTSGYNEQFF
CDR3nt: TGTGCCAGTAGTATAGACGGGACATCTGGCTACAATGAGCAGTTCTTC

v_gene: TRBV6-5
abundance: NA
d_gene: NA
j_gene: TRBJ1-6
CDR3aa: CASSLEENSPLHF
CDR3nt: TGTGCCAGCAGTTTAGAGGAAAATTCACCCCTCCACTTT

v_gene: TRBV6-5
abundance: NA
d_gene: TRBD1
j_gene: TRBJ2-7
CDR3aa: CASGQEFYEQYF
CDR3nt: TGTGCCAGCGGACAGGAATTCTACGAGCAGTACTTC

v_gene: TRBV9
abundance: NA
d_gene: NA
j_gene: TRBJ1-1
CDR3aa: CASSPGSKPEAFF
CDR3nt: TGTGCCAGCAGCCCCGGTTCTAAACCTGAAGCTTTCTTT

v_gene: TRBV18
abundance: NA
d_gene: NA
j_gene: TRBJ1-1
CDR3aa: CASSAHREGYTEAFF
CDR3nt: TGTGCCAGCTCAGCACACAGGGAAGGGTACACTGAAGCTTTCTTT

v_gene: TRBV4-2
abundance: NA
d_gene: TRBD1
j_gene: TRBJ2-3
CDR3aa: CASSPGGTQYF
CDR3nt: TGTGCCAGCAGCCCAGGGGGTACGCAGTATTTT

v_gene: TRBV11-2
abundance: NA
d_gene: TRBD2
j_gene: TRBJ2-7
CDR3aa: CASSWGLAAAYEQYF
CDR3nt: TGTGCCAGCAGCTGGGGACTAGCGGCGGCCTACGAGCAGTACTTC

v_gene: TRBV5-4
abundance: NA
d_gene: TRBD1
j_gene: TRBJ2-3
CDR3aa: CASSLRTGDTDTQYF
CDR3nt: TGTGCCAGCAGCTTGCGAACAGGGGACACAGATACGCAGTATTTT

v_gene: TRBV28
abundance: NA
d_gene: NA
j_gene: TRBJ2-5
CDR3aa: CASSLLRGETQYF
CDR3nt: TGTGCCAGCAGTTTATTACGGGGGGAGACCCAGTACTTC

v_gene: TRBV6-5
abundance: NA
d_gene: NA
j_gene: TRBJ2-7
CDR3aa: CASSYSTTLSEKGEYF
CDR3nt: TGTGCCAGCAGTTACTCGACTACTCTTAGCGAGAAGGGGGAGTACTTC

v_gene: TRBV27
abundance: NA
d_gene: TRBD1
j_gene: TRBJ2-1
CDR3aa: CASSALPGQGGPNEQFF
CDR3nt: TGTGCCAGCAGTGCTTTACCGGGACAGGGGGGCCCCAATGAGCAGTTCTTC

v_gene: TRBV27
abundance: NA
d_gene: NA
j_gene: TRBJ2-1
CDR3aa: CASSSPRDHNEQFF
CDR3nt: TGTGCCAGCAGTTCTCCCCGGGATCACAATGAGCAGTTCTTC

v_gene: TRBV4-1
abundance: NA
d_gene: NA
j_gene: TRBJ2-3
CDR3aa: CASSPGVATLSTTDTQYF
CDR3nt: TGCGCCAGCAGCCCCGGGGTAGCGACGTTATCTACCACAGATACGCAGTATTTT

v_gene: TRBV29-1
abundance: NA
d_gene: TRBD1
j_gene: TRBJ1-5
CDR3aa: CSVETGEGQPQHF
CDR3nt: TGCAGCGTTGAAACAGGGGAAGGTCAGCCCCAGCATTTT

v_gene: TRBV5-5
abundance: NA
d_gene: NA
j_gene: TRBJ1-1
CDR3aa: CASSPAGGEAFF
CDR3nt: TGTGCCAGCAGCCCCGCGGGGGGAGAAGCTTTCTTT

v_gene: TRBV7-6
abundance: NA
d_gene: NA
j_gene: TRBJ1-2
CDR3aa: CASSSYNYGYTF
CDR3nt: TGTGCCAGCAGCTCCTATAACTATGGCTACACCTTC

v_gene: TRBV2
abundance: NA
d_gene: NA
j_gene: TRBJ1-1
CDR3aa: CASSGVPGGTEAFF
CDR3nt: TGTGCCAGCAGTGGGGTACCCGGGGGTACTGAAGCTTTCTTT

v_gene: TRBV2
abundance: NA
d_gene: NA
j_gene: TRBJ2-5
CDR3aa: CATLLGVQETQYF
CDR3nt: TGTGCCACCCTACTCGGGGTCCAAGAGACCCAGTACTTC

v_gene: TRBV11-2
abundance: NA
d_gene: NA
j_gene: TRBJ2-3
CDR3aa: CASSLGNTQYF
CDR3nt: TGTGCCAGCAGCTTAGGTAATACGCAGTATTTT

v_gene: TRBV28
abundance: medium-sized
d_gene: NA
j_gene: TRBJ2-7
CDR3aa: CATRWAGLNYEQYF
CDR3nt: TGTGCCACCCGATGGGCAGGCCTCAACTACGAGCAGTACTTC

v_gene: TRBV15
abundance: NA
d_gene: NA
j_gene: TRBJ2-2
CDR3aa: CATSRLRGRNTGELFF
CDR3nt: TGTGCCACCAGCAGACTCAGGGGTCGGAACACCGGGGAGCTGTTTTTT

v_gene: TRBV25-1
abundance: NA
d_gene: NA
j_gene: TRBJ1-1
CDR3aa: CASSEAGWVRAFF
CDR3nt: TGTGCCAGCAGTGAAGCGGGGTGGGTTCGGGCTTTCTTT

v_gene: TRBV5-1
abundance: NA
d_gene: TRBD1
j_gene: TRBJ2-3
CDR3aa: CASRTGTGFTDTQYF
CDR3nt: TGCGCCAGCAGGACCGGGACAGGGTTCACAGATACGCAGTATTTC

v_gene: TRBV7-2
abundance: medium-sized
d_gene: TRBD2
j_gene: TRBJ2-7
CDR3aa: CASSLEAGSSYEQYF
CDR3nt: TGTGCCAGCAGCTTAGAAGCGGGGAGCTCCTACGAGCAGTACTTC

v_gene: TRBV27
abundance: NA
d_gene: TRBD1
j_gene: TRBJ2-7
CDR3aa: CASSLWDRHEQYF
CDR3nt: TGTGCCAGCAGTTTATGGGACAGACATGAGCAGTACTTC

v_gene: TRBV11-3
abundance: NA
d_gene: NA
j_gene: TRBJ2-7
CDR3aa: CASSLDSSYEQYF
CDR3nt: TGTGCCAGCAGCCTAGACAGTTCCTACGAGCAGTACTTC

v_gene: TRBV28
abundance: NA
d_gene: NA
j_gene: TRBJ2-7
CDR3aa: CASSLWPSSYEQYF
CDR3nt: TGTGCCAGCAGTTTGTGGCCTAGCTCCTACGAGCAGTACTTC

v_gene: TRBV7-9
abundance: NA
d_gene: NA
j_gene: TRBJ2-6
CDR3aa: CASRLTESGANVLTF
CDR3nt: TGTGCCAGCAGATTAACAGAGTCTGGGGCCAACGTCCTGACTTTC

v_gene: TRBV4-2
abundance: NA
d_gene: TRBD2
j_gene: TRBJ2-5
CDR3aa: CASSQIAGGIVGETQYF
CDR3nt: TGTGCCAGCAGCCAAATAGCGGGAGGTATTGTGGGAGAGACCCAGTACTTC

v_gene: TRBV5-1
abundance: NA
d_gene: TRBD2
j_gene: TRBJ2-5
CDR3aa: CASSTSGSQYQETQYF
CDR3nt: TGCGCCAGCAGCACTAGCGGGAGCCAGTACCAAGAGACCCAGTACTTC

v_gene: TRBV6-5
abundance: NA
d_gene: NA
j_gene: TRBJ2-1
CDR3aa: CASSKWTGVIGEQFF
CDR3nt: TGTGCCAGCAGTAAATGGACTGGGGTGATAGGTGAGCAGTTCTTC

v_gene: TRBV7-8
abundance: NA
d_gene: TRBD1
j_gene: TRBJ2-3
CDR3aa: CASSITGGGTDTQYF
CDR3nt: TGTGCCAGCAGCATCACAGGGGGCGGCACAGATACGCAGTATTTT

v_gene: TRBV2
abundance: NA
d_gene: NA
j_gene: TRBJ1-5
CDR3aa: CASRGDGNQPQHF
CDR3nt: TGTGCCAGCAGGGGAGACGGCAATCAGCCCCAGCATTTT

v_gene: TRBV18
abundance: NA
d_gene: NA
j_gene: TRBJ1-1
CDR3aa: CASSQGATPANTEAFF
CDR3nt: TGTGCCAGCTCACAGGGAGCAACGCCTGCGAACACTGAAGCTTTCTTT

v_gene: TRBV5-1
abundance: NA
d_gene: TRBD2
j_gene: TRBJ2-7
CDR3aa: CASSLGAGAYEQYF
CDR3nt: TGCGCCAGCAGCTTGGGGGCGGGAGCGTACGAGCAGTACTTC

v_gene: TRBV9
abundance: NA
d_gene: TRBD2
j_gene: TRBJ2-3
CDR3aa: CASSPGGGNGDTQYF
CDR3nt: TGTGCCAGCAGCCCCGGGGGAGGGAACGGAGATACGCAGTATTTT

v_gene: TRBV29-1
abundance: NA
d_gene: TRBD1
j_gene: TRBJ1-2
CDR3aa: CSVAKGARNGYTF
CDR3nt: TGCAGCGTTGCAAAGGGGGCGAGGAACGGCTACACCTTC